These 9 T cell receptor beta chains were sequenced from one sample in a study of Ad26.COV2.S vaccination and SARS-CoV-2 variants. Noted treatment: some 20 received Ad26.COV2.S at low or high dose, single or two shots; several received placebo; per-sample allocation not given. Sampling was performed 63 days after the first vaccine or placebo injection. Measured with immunoSEQ multiplex PCR; TCRdb has only the in-frame clones, and not every one. This sample has around 270,000 clones, with around nine tenths found just once. The sequencing used peripheral blood, collected in a trial of Ad26.COV2.S vaccine versus placebo. The source of these receptors is a person between 18 and 60 years old who received the Ad26.COV2.S COVID-19 vaccine or a placebo.

This rearrangement joins TRBV9 to TRBJ2-3; weak D call: TRBD2 (6 bases). The CDR3 length is 16 residues. Trimming took 1 base from V and 0 from J, leaving 12 bases between them. Looked up from germline, CDR1 is SGDLS and CDR2 is YYNGEE. The chain's CDR3 is CASSVTSSASTDTQYF. CDR3 in DNA: TGTGCCAGCAGCGTAACTTCTAGCGCGAGCACAGATACGCAGTATTTT. Complete variable domain (other parts from reference TRBV9 and TRBJ2-3): DSGVTQTPKHLITATGQRVTLRCSPRSGDLSVYWYQQSLDQGLQFLIQYYNGEERAKGNILERFSAQQFPDLHSELNLSSLELGDSALYFCASSVTSSASTDTQYFGPGTRLTVL.

In regard to this clone: This sample includes further DNA sequences coding for the same CDR3. The rearrangement uses TRBV24-1 and TRBJ1-5; D is unresolved. Germline V gives CDR1 KGHDR, CDR2 SFDVKD. V lost 4 bases, J lost 1 base, and 7 bases lay in between. The CDR3 sequence is 14 residues long. The CDR3 is CATSEGSSNQPQHF. The CDR3, as DNA: TGTGCCACCAGTGAAGGGAGCAGCAATCAGCCCCAGCATTTT.

This clone was found a few times. This chain joins TRBV5-6 and TRBJ2-7, with TRBD1 matching over 9 bases. Germline V gives CDR1 SGHDT, CDR2 YYEEEE. Trimming cost V 7 bases and J 2 bases; bases outside gene matches: 4. The CDR3 is 13 amino acids. The CDR3 nucleotides are TGTGCCAGCGGGGGACAGGGTGCCTACGAGCAGTACTTC. Translation gives CASGGQGAYEQYF. Full variable domain (missing parts from reference TRBV5-6 and TRBJ2-7): DAGVTQSPTHLIKTRGQQVTLRCSPKSGHDTVSWYQQALGQGPQFIFQYYEEEERQRGNFPDRFSGHQFPNYSSELNVNALLLGDSALYLCASGGQGAYEQYFGPGTRLTVT.

For the CDR3, the DNA is TGTGCCAGCTACGATAGGAGCGATGAGCAGTTCTTC. Translating gives CASYDRSDEQFF. This rearrangement joins TRBV5-8 to TRBJ2-1; no clear D gene. The CDR3 totals 12 residues. V was pared by 7 bases and J by 8 bases, with 13 bases between. Germline V lookup: CDR1 SGHTS, CDR2 YDEGEE.

This clone was picked up many times. The V gene is TRBV19, the J gene TRBJ1-1; D possibly corresponds to TRBD1 (5 bases). The CDR3 length is 13 residues. Trimming took 6 bases from V and 5 from J, leaving 13 bases between them. Germline loops: CDR1 LNHDA, CDR2 SQIVND (reference sequence). DNA for the CDR3: TGTGCCAGTAGCAATATTGGGGGGACTGAAGCTTTCTTT. Translated, it gives CASSNIGGTEAFF.

The chain uses TRBV5-6 and TRBJ2-5; 7 bases are a match to TRBD2. CDR3 length: 16 amino acids. The V gene end was trimmed by 0 bases and the J gene end by 2 bases; junction bases not matched to a gene: 7. Per germline, CDR1 SGHDT and CDR2 YYEEEE. Here the CDR3 reads CASSLGPPGLQETQYF. DNA for the CDR3: TGTGCCAGCAGCTTGGGACCGCCGGGACTACAAGAGACCCAGTACTTC.

The chain carries TRBV29-1 and TRBJ1-3; D unresolved. This CDR3 has 12 amino acids. The V gene lost 4 bases and the J gene lost 0 bases, with 4 bases spanning the gap. CDR1 SQVTM and CDR2 ANQGSEA come from the germline V gene. The DNA of the CDR3 is TGCAGCGTTGGCTTCTCTGGAAACACCATATATTTT. This gives the protein CSVGFSGNTIYF.

Worth noting for this clone: The junction shows a germline mismatch at one end, possibly a read error. The chain combines TRBV4-3 with TRBJ2-2; D possibly corresponds to TRBD1 (6 bases). The CDR3 covers 15 residues. Germline V gives CDR1 LGHNA, CDR2 YSLEER. In DNA, the CDR3 is TGCGTCAGCAGCCCCGGGACACAGAACACCGGGGAGCTGTTTTTT. Its protein product is CVSSPGTQNTGELFF.

The chain couples TRBV15 to TRBJ1-2; the D gene is possibly TRBD1 (5 bases). The V gene lost 3 bases and the J gene lost 8 bases, with 13 bases spanning the gap. Germline loops: CDR1 LNHNV, CDR2 YYDKDF (reference sequence). There are 13 residues in the CDR3. The CDR3 protein is CATSRSGGDGYTF. The CDR3 region has the DNA TGTGCCACCAGCAGGAGTGGGGGGGACGGCTACACCTTC.